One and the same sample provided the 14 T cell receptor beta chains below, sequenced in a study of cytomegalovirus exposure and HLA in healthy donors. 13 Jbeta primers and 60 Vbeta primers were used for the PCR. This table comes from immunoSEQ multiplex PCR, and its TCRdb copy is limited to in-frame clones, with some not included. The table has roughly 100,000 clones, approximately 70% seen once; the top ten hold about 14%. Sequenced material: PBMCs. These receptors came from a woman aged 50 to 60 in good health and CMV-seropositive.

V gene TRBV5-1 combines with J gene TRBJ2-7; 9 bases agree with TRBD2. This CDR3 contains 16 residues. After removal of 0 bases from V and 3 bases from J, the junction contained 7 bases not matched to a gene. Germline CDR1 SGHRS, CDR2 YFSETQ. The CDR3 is CASSLELAGGLYEQYF. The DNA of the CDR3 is TGCGCCAGCAGCTTGGAATTGGCGGGAGGGCTCTACGAGCAGTACTTC.

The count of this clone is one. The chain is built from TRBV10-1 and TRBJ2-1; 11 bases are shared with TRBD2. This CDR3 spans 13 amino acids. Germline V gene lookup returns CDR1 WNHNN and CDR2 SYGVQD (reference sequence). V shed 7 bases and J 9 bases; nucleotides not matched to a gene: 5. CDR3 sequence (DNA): TGCGCCAGCAAGACTAGCGGGAATAGTGAGCAGTTCTTC. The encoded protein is CASKTSGNSEQFF.

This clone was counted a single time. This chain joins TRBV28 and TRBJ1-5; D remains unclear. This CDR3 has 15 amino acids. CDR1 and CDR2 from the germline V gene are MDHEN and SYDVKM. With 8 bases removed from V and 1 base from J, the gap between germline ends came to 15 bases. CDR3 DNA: TGTGCCAGCGAGAGCCCTGCGGAAAGCAATCAGCCCCAGCATTTT. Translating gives CASESPAESNQPQHF. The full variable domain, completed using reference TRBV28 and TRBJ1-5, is DVKVTQSSRYLVKRTGEKVFLECVQDMDHENMFWYRQDPGLGLRLIYFSYDVKMKEKGDIPEGYSVSREKKERFSLILESASTNQTSMYLCASESPAESNQPQHFGDGTRLSIL.

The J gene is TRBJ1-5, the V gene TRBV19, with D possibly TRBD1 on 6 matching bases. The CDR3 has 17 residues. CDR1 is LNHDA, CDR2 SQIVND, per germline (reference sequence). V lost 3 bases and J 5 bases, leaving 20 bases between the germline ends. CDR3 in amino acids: CASSIFHGQKLDQPQHF. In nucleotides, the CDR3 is TGTGCCAGTAGTATTTTCCACGGACAGAAACTGGATCAGCCCCAGCATTTT.

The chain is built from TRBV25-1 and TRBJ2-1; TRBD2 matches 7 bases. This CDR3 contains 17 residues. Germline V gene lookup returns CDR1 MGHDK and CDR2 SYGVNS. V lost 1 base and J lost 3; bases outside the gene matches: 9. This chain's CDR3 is CASSELSFERGYNEQFF. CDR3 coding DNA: TGTGCCAGCAGTGAATTGAGTTTTGAGCGGGGCTACAATGAGCAGTTCTTC.

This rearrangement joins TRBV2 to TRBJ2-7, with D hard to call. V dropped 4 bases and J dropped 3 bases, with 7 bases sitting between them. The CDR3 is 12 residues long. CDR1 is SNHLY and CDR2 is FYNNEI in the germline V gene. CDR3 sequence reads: CASSVVVYEQYF. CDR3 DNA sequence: TGTGCCAGCAGTGTCGTAGTCTACGAGCAGTACTTC.

The CDR3 DNA follows: TGTGCCAGCAGCGTATCACCGGTGTTGGGCTCTGGCACAGATACGCAGTATTTT. Translated, it gives CASSVSPVLGSGTDTQYF. This chain links TRBV9 with TRBJ2-3, with D uncertain. The CDR3 covers 18 residues. CDR1 and CDR2 (germline): SGDLS, YYNGEE. V was trimmed by 1 base and J by 1 base, leaving 19 bases between them.

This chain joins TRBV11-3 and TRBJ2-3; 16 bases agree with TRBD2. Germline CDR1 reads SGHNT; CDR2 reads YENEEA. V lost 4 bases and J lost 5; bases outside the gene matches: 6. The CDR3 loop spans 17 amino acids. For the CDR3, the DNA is TGTGCCAGCAGCTCCGGGACTAGCGGGAGGGCAGGAGATACGCAGTATTTT. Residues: CASSSGTSGRAGDTQYF. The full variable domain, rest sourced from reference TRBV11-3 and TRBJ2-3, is EAGVVQSPRYKIIEKKQPVAFWCNPISGHNTLYWYLQNLGQGPELLIRYENEEAVDDSQLPKDRFSAERLKGVDSTLKIQPAELGDSAVYLCASSSGTSGRAGDTQYFGPGTRLTVL.

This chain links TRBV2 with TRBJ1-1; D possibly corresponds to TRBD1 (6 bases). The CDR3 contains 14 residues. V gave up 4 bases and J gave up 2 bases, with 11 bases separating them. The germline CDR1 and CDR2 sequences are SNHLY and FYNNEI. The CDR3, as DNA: TGTGCCAGCAGTGCGGGGGGCCAAAACACTGAAGCTTTCTTT. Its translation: CASSAGGQNTEAFF.

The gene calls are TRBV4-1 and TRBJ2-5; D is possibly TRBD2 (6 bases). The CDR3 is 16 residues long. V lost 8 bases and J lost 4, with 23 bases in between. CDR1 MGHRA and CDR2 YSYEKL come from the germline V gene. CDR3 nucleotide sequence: TGCGCCAGCCTCGACTTGGGAGGCGGATCGGGAGAGACCCAGTACTTC. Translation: CASLDLGGGSGETQYF.

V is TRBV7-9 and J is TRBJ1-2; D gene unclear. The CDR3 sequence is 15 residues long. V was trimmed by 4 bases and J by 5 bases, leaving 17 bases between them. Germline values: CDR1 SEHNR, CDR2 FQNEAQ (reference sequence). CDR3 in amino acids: CASSSPIGVGYGYTF. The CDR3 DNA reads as TGTGCCAGCAGCTCCCCTATCGGGGTCGGTTATGGCTACACCTTC.

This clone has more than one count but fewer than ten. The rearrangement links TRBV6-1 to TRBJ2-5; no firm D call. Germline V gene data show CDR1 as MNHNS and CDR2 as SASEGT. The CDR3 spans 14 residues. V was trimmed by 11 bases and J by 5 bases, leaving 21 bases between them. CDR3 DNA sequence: TGTGCCGGCACCCGGAGTGGGTCCCTGGAGACCCAGTACTTC. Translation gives CAGTRSGSLETQYF.

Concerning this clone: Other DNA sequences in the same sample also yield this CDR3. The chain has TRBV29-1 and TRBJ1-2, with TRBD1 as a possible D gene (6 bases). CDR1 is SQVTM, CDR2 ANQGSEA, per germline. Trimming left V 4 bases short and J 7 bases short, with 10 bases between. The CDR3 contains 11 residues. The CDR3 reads CSVGGGGGYTF. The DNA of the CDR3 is TGCAGCGTTGGGGGAGGGGGTGGCTACACCTTC.

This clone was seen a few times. CDR3 sequence: CASSLGGLDYGYTF. In DNA form, the CDR3 reads TGTGCCAGCAGCTTGGGGGGGCTTGACTATGGCTACACCTTC. This chain joins TRBV7-2 and TRBJ1-2, with a weak D call TRBD1 (6 bases). V shed 3 bases and J shed 3 bases, with 11 bases lying between them. Germline assignment: CDR1 SGHTA and CDR2 FQGNSA. This CDR3 is 14 amino acids long. Variable domain in full (rest from reference TRBV7-2 and TRBJ1-2): GAGVSQSPSNKVTEKGKDVELRCDPISGHTALYWYRQSLGQGLEFLIYFQGNSAPDKSGLPSDRFSAERTGGSVSTLTIQRTQQEDSAVYLCASSLGGLDYGYTFGSGTRLTVV.